A single sample gave rise to the 24 T cell receptor beta chains below, sequenced in a study of identical twins. MiXCR was run by TCRdb on the 5' RACE reads, yielding one entry per CDR3 protein. The table has about 520,000 distinct CDR3 sequences, roughly a fifth seen once. Separately, the same data were catalogued under a study of T cells expressing NK-cell markers.

The material sequenced was CD4+ T cells sorted from blood. The receptor set was obtained from a woman aged 18-30 years in good health.

The chain joins TRBV15 to TRBJ2-1, with 7 bases fitting TRBD2. This CDR3 region has 15 residues. Germline trimming cut 0 bases from V and 9 bases from J; bases unmatched to any gene: 8. Germline V gene data show CDR1 as LNHNV and CDR2 as YYDKDF (reference sequence). CDR3 DNA: TGTGCCACCAGCAGAGATAAGAAGGGAGGGAGTGAGCAGTTCTTC. Its translation is CATSRDKKGGSEQFF.

The sample holds a few counts of this clonotype. The CDR3 loop is CASTSFWGDNEQFF. The CDR3 DNA reads TGTGCCAGCACCTCCTTTTGGGGCGACAATGAGCAGTTCTTC. The chain has TRBV5-5 and TRBJ2-1, with D possibly TRBD1 on 5 matching bases. The V and J ends lost 6 bases and 5 bases respectively, with 15 bases between them. The CDR3 is 14 residues long. The V gene's germline CDR1 is SGHKS and CDR2 YYEKEE (reference sequence). Full variable domain (missing parts from reference TRBV5-5 and TRBJ2-1): DAGVTQSPTHLIKTRGQQVTLRCSPISGHKSVSWYQQVLGQGPQFIFQYYEKEERGRGNFPDRFSARQFPNYSSELNVNALLLGDSALYLCASTSFWGDNEQFFGPGTRLTVL.

The CDR3 DNA follows: TGTGCCAGCGCGTCCCTAGGGGCCCCCTACGAGCAGTACTTC. Encoded protein: CASASLGAPYEQYF. The chain uses TRBV7-9 and TRBJ2-7, with D possibly TRBD1 on 5 matching bases. V shed 8 bases and J shed 2 bases, with 16 bases lying between them. This CDR3 is 14 amino acids long. CDR1 is SEHNR, CDR2 FQNEAQ, per germline (reference sequence). Variable domain in full (rest from reference TRBV7-9 and TRBJ2-7): DTGVSQNPRHKITKRGQNVTFRCDPISEHNRLYWYRQTLGQGPEFLTYFQNEAQLEKSRLLSDRFSAERPKGSFSTLEIQRTEQGDSAMYLCASASLGAPYEQYFGPGTRLTVT.

This chain links TRBV7-2 with TRBJ2-7; D perhaps matches TRBD1 (5 bases). This CDR3 is built from 15 residues. Germline CDR1 reads SGHTA; CDR2 reads FQGNSA. V dropped 10 bases and J dropped 4 bases, with 23 bases sitting between them. The CDR3 DNA follows: TGTGCCACCCGCGGATCAGACAGAAGTACGTACGAGCAGTACTTC. This sequence encodes CATRGSDRSTYEQYF.

The V call is TRBV9, the J call TRBJ2-5; 14 nucleotides match TRBD2. Trimming removed 5 bases from V and 4 bases from J; junction bases left unmatched: 4. This CDR3 region has 15 residues. Germline V gives CDR1 SGDLS, CDR2 YYNGEE. As DNA, the CDR3 is TGTGCCAGCAGTGGGACTAGCGGGAGATTAGAGACCCAGTACTTC. It translates to CASSGTSGRLETQYF. Variable domain in full (rest from reference TRBV9 and TRBJ2-5): DSGVTQTPKHLITATGQRVTLRCSPRSGDLSVYWYQQSLDQGLQFLIQYYNGEERAKGNILERFSAQQFPDLHSELNLSSLELGDSALYFCASSGTSGRLETQYFGPGTRLLVL.

Details on this clonotype: Germline and junction disagree at one end, which may indicate a read error. The gene calls are TRBV3-1 and TRBJ2-5; no reliable D call. CDR1 LGHDT and CDR2 YNNKEL come from the germline V gene (reference sequence). The CDR3 is 15 amino acids. CDR3 in DNA: TGTGCCTGCAGCCAAGATGTCCGGTGGGAAGAGACCCAGTACTTC. Its translation is CACSQDVRWEETQYF.

The rearrangement links TRBV5-6 to TRBJ2-3, with D perhaps TRBD1 (5 bases). Germline values: CDR1 SGHDT, CDR2 YYEEEE. Trimming pared 0 bases from V and 3 bases from J, leaving 11 bases between. The CDR3 covers 15 residues. CDR3 region: CASSLEGAGTDTQYF. The DNA of the CDR3 is TGTGCCAGCAGCTTGGAAGGGGCCGGGACAGATACGCAGTATTTT.

V gene TRBV5-1 combines with J gene TRBJ1-1; TRBD1 matches at 7 bases. Trimming cost V 0 bases and J 5 bases; bases outside gene matches: 4. Germline lookup yields CDR1 SGHRS and CDR2 YFSETQ. The CDR3 is made up of 14 amino acids. The CDR3 coding sequence is TGCGCCAGCAGCTTGGAGGGGGCAGAAACTGAAGCTTTCTTT. Its translation: CASSLEGAETEAFF.

This clonotype was found a few times. This sequence joins TRBV5-1 and TRBJ2-5, with D possibly TRBD2 on 5 matching bases. Trimming left V 2 bases short and J 2 bases short, with 10 bases between. The CDR3 contains 14 residues. The germline V gene encodes CDR1 SGHRS and CDR2 YFSETQ. CDR3 sequence reads: CASSFAGLQETQYF. The CDR3 DNA reads TGCGCCAGCAGCTTTGCGGGCCTACAAGAGACCCAGTACTTC.

This clonotype was seen more than once but under ten times. The J gene is TRBJ1-2, the V gene TRBV7-8; D ambiguous. CDR1 is SGHVS and CDR2 is FQNEAQ in the germline V gene. CDR3 length: 15 amino acids. Between the trimmed V and J ends, which lost 5 bases and 4 bases, there was a span of 17 bases. Written as DNA, the CDR3 is TGTGCCAGCAGCAACTACCGTAGGCCAGGCTATGGCTACACCTTC. This translates into CASSNYRRPGYGYTF.

V is TRBV20-1 and J is TRBJ2-7, with unresolved D. Trimming took 6 bases from V and 5 from J, leaving 14 bases between them. The CDR3 loop spans 12 amino acids. CDR1 is DFQATT, CDR2 SNEGSKA, per germline (reference sequence). The CDR3 loop is CSARRNGNEQYF. The DNA for the CDR3 is TGCAGTGCCAGAAGGAATGGAAACGAGCAGTACTTC.

The genes are TRBV20-1 and TRBJ2-7; 7 positions match TRBD2. The V segment lost 3 bases and the J segment 3 bases; nucleotides outside the gene matches: 5. The CDR3 extends over 13 amino acids. Germline lookup yields CDR1 DFQATT and CDR2 SNEGSKA (reference sequence). The CDR3 DNA follows: TGCAGTGCTAGTACTAGCGAGAGCTACGAGCAGTACTTC. The encoded protein is CSASTSESYEQYF.

The rearrangement links TRBV18 to TRBJ1-2; D might be TRBD1 (5 bases). The germline CDR1 and CDR2 sequences are KGHSH and LQKENI. Trimming removed 3 bases at V and 6 bases at J, with 8 bases between. This CDR3 has 12 residues. The CDR3 sequence is CASSPIGDGYTF. The CDR3 DNA sequence: TGTGCCAGCTCACCGATAGGGGATGGCTACACCTTC.

This clonotype has just a few counts. J is TRBJ2-1 and V is TRBV20-1; D is possibly TRBD2 (6 bases). V was shortened by 4 bases and J by 0 bases, with 13 bases between the two germline ends. Per germline, CDR1 DFQATT and CDR2 SNEGSKA (reference sequence). This CDR3 comprises 15 residues. The CDR3 coding sequence is TGCAGTGCTATGCTAGCGACTTACTCCTACAATGAGCAGTTCTTC. This sequence encodes CSAMLATYSYNEQFF.

This clonotype has more than one count but fewer than ten. V usage is TRBV7-2 and J usage is TRBJ2-2, with 7 bases identical to TRBD2. V lost 4 bases and J lost 1; bases outside the gene matches: 6. The length of the CDR3 is 16 residues. From germline, CDR1 is SGHTA and CDR2 FQGNSA. CDR3 bases: TGTGCCAGCAGCTACCGCGGGAGCGGGAACACCGGGGAGCTGTTTTTT. It translates to CASSYRGSGNTGELFF.

This chain links TRBV9 with TRBJ2-3, with 9 positions matching TRBD1. This CDR3 is built from 16 residues. J gave up 0 bases and V 3 bases, and 5 bases lay outside the gene matches. Germline V CDR1 and CDR2: SGDLS, YYNGEE. The DNA for the CDR3 is TGTGCCAGCAGCGGGGCCGGGACAGGGAGCACAGATACGCAGTATTTT. As protein: CASSGAGTGSTDTQYF.

This clonotype was seen ten or more times. This chain connects TRBV6-1 to TRBJ2-5, with 7 bases that match TRBD2. The V gene end was trimmed by 6 bases and the J gene end by 2 bases; junction bases not matched to a gene: 3. The CDR3 consists of 13 residues. CDR1 and CDR2 (germline): MNHNS, SASEGT. The CDR3 region is CASRISGQETQYF. Here the CDR3 DNA reads TGTGCCAGCAGGATTAGCGGGCAAGAGACCCAGTACTTC.

This clonotype has just a few counts. The chain recombines TRBV29-1 with TRBJ2-7, with D possibly being TRBD1 or TRBD2 (5 bases each). Germline V lookup: CDR1 SQVTM, CDR2 ANQGSEA. This CDR3 contains 12 residues. V lost 3 bases and J lost 3, with 9 bases in between. In nucleotides, the CDR3 is TGCAGCGTTGACGGGGCCAACTACGAGCAGTACTTC. It translates to CSVDGANYEQYF.

This chain connects TRBV10-3 to TRBJ2-7; D remains ambiguous. This CDR3 has 15 amino acids. CDR1 is ENHRY, CDR2 SYGVKD, per germline. V dropped 1 base and J dropped 2 bases, with 12 bases sitting between them. The CDR3 nucleotides read TGTGCCATCAGTGAGTACACATCAGCCCCCTACGAGCAGTACTTC. Translating gives CAISEYTSAPYEQYF.

The chain is built from TRBV5-4 and TRBJ2-5, with D tentatively TRBD2 (5 bases). In germline, CDR1 is SGHNT, CDR2 YYREEE (reference sequence). The CDR3 is made up of 15 amino acids. The germline V and J ends were trimmed by 4 bases and 2 bases, with 15 bases remaining between them. This CDR3 reads CASSPAARTQETQYF. CDR3 nucleotides: TGTGCCAGCAGCCCAGCGGCAAGGACTCAAGAGACCCAGTACTTC.

CDR3 sequence: CASSVEGRGEQYF. CDR3 nucleotide sequence: TGTGCCAGCAGCGTAGAGGGCAGGGGGGAGCAGTACTTC. V is TRBV9 and J is TRBJ2-7; TRBD1 agrees at 7 bases. The trim removed 0 bases at V and 7 bases at J, leaving 4 bases unmatched. Germline CDR1 is SGDLS and CDR2 is YYNGEE. The CDR3 is made up of 13 amino acids.

This clonotype occurred many times. V is TRBV4-3 and J is TRBJ2-7, with a possible D match to TRBD2 (6 bases). Germline CDR1 LGHNA, CDR2 YSLEER. Trimming removed 0 bases from V and 1 base from J, with 10 bases in between. The CDR3 runs 15 residues. As DNA, the CDR3 is TGCGCCAGCAGCCAAGATCGGCGGGGATCCTACGAGCAGTACTTC. Translating it yields CASSQDRRGSYEQYF.

Only a few counts were recorded for this clonotype. The chain combines TRBV7-2 with TRBJ2-7, with D possibly TRBD1 on 6 matching bases. V lost 5 bases and J lost 3, with 14 bases in between. The CDR3 extends over 14 amino acids. The germline gives CDR1 SGHTA, CDR2 FQGNSA. Here the CDR3 DNA reads TGTGCCAGCAGCCTCCCCGGACAGCACTACGAGCAGTACTTC. As protein: CASSLPGQHYEQYF.

The chain is built from TRBV10-2 and TRBJ1-6; D may be TRBD1 (6 bases). Trimming stripped 8 bases from V and 0 bases from J, with 14 bases between. Germline V lookup: CDR1 WSHSY, CDR2 SAAADI. The CDR3 loop spans 16 amino acids. CDR3 amino acids: CASREQGSSYNSPLHF. The CDR3 coding sequence is TGCGCCAGCCGGGAACAGGGAAGCTCCTATAATTCACCCCTCCACTTT.